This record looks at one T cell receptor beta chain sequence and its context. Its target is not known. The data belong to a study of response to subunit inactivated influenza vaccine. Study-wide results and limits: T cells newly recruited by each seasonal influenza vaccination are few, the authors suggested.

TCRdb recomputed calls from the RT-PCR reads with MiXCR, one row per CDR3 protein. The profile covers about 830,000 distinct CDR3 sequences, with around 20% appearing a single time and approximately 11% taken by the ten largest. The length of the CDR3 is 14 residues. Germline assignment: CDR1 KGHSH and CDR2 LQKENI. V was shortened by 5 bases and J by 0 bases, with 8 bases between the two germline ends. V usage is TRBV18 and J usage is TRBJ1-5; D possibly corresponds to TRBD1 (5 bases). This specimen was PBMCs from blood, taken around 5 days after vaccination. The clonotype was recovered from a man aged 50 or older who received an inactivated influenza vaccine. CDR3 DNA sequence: TGTGCCAGCTCATCTCAGGGTAGCAATCAGCCCCAGCATTTT. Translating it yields CASSSQGSNQPQHF.